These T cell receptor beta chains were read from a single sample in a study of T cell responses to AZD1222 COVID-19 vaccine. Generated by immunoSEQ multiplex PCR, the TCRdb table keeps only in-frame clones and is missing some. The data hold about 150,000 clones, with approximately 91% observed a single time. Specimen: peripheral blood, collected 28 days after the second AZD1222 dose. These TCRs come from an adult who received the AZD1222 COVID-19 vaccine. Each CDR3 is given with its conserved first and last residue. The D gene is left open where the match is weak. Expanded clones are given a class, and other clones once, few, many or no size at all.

CASSPHRGSGYTF TGTGCCAGCAGCCCCCACAGGGGGTCGGGCTACACCTTC TRBV11-2 . TRBD1 TRBJ1-2
CASRGTLNTEAFF TGTGCCAGCAGGGGGACCTTGAACACTGAAGCTTTCTTT TRBV6-5 . . TRBJ1-1
CASSSTGGRNTQYF TGCGCCAGCAGCTCGACAGGGGGTAGGAATACGCAGTATTTT TRBV5-1 . TRBD1 TRBJ2-3
CASSLRGQGETQYF TGCGCCAGCAGCTTGCGGGGGCAGGGGGAGACCCAGTACTTC TRBV5-1 . . TRBJ2-5
CASSPEVLEGEQFF TGCGCCAGCAGCCCGGAGGTACTAGAAGGTGAGCAGTTCTTC TRBV5-1 . . TRBJ2-1
CASTILGEKLFF TGTGCCAGTACCATTCTTGGAGAAAAACTGTTTTTT TRBV19 few . TRBJ1-4
CASSQDRSFYGYTF TGTGCCAGCAGCCAAGATCGGTCTTTCTATGGCTACACCTTC TRBV14 . . TRBJ1-2
CASKKEAGVGETQYF TGTGCCAGCAAGAAGGAAGCGGGGGTAGGGGAGACCCAGTACTTC TRBV2 . TRBD2 TRBJ2-5
CASSPKGGNTGELFF TGTGCCAGCAGCCCCAAAGGCGGGAACACCGGGGAGCTGTTTTTT TRBV9 few . TRBJ2-2
CASSWVRTGGTEAFF TGCGCCAGCAGCTGGGTGCGGACAGGGGGCACTGAAGCTTTCTTT TRBV5-1 . TRBD1 TRBJ1-1
CASSFPRTGELFF TGTGCCAGCAGCTTTCCCCGTACCGGGGAGCTGTTTTTT TRBV9 . . TRBJ2-2
CAWGKGSYEQYF TGTGCCTGGGGTAAGGGATCCTACGAGCAGTACTTC TRBV30 . . TRBJ2-7
CAWSKGTGIYNEQFF TGTGCCTGGAGTAAGGGCACAGGGATCTACAATGAGCAGTTCTTC TRBV30 . . TRBJ2-1
CAISESGDTNEKLFF TGTGCCATCAGTGAGTCCGGGGACACTAATGAAAAACTGTTTTTT TRBV10-3 . . TRBJ1-4
CASSQEVSATNEKLFF TGCGCCAGCAGCCAAGAGGTCAGCGCAACTAATGAAAAACTGTTTTTT TRBV4-1 . . TRBJ1-4
CASSPRDRGRLGYTF TGTGCCAGCAGCCCCCGGGACAGGGGGCGATTGGGCTACACCTTC TRBV11-1 . TRBD1 TRBJ1-2
CASSLMGQKNEKLFF TGCGCCAGCAGCTTGATGGGACAAAAAAATGAAAAACTGTTTTTT TRBV5-1 . . TRBJ1-4
CASSLSPSGEKLFF TGTGCCAGCAGCTTATCGCCTAGCGGGGAAAAACTGTTTTTT TRBV7-2 . . TRBJ1-4
CASSLRPGTEAFF TGTGCCAGCAGCCTACGCCCGGGCACTGAAGCTTTCTTT TRBV6-2/TRBV6-3 . . TRBJ1-1
CASSQDRGVLNTEAFF TGTGCCAGCTCACAGGACAGGGGAGTACTGAACACTGAAGCTTTCTTT TRBV18 . TRBD1 TRBJ1-1